The clone carrying this TCR beta chain was counted once. Trimming shortened V by 10 bases and J by 5 bases, and 18 bases separated the two germline ends. The CDR3 covers 14 residues. Germline CDR1 is MNHNY and CDR2 is SVGAGI (reference sequence). While the first cohort had fewer than 850 subjects, the donors belonged to the separate validation cohort of 100 to 150 subjects. These data are taken from a study of cytomegalovirus exposure and HLA in healthy donors. About the research overall: The approximately 110 validation repertoires, a later analysis reported, used the same platform as the approximately 650 first-cohort repertoires.

Libraries were prepared by immunoSEQ multiplex PCR; TCRdb keeps only in-frame clonotypes and omits some of them. Counted here are approximately 160,000 clones, around 82% occurring once; the ten biggest clones make up 10%. This TCR was sampled from a man younger than 40 in good health and CMV-seropositive. Material: PBMCs. The genes are TRBV6-6 and TRBJ1-5, with D perhaps matching TRBD1 (6 bases). The CDR3 coding sequence is TGTGCCACCGCGGGGGCATCGGGGGATCAGCCCCAGCATTTT. Protein sequence: CATAGASGDQPQHF.